This T cell receptor beta chain is drawn from a study of T cells in localized non-small cell lung cancer. Some clones are missing from TCRdb's copy, which holds only in-frame ones; the method was immunoSEQ multiplex PCR. Of tens of thousands of clones in the sample, almost 90% were seen once. Trimming took 3 bases from V and 0 from J; bases not matched to a gene: 7. The CDR3 totals 18 residues. From germline, CDR1 is KGHSH and CDR2 LQKENI. This sequence joins TRBV18 and TRBJ1-5, with TRBD1 matching over 11 bases. This clonotype was obtained from a female donor at least 60 years old with stage I squamous cell lung carcinoma. The sample was peripheral blood, taken before any cancer treatment. The CDR3 region has the DNA TGTGCCAGCTCACCCGGGACAGGGGGAAGTTATAGCAATCAGCCCCAGCATTTT. This gives the protein CASSPGTGGSYSNQPQHF. The full variable domain, with the rest looked up from reference TRBV18 and TRBJ1-5, is NAGVMQNPRHLVRRRGQEARLRCSPMKGHSHVYWYRQLPEEGLKFMVYLQKENIIDESGMPKERFSAEFPKEGPSILRIQQVVRGDSAAYFCASSPGTGGSYSNQPQHFGDGTRLSIL.